There are many counts of the clone carrying this TCR beta chain. No antigen is known for it. Per germline, CDR1 MDHEN and CDR2 SYDVKM. V was pared by 3 bases and J by 4 bases, with 6 bases of the junction left unmatched. This CDR3 has 15 residues. This entry comes from a study of T cells in Graves' hyperthyroidism and ophthalmopathy. Study-level background: Peripheral blood collection took place at initial diagnosis, before any treatment. Study-level results: Ophthalmopathy was separated from stable hyperthyroidism by a 13 V-J model. Blood samples included most of the expanded thyroid clonotypes exceeding 0.001.

The investigators amplified TCR beta CDR3 regions from RNA transcripts. A set of HTBI primers served as the primers for a first-round RT-PCR of the TCR CDR3. TCRdb fed the multiplex PCR reads into MiXCR, producing one record per CDR3 protein. Here the sample spans some 440,000 distinct CDR3 sequences, 15% to 18% being singletons. The rearrangement uses TRBV28 and TRBJ1-2, with TRBD1 identical over 9 bases. The sequence came from a woman between 18 and 29 years old with Graves' hyperthyroidism. Sequenced input: blood. The CDR3 is CASSFGDRAAYGYTF. In DNA, the CDR3 is TGTGCCAGCAGTTTTGGGGACAGGGCCGCCTATGGCTACACCTTC.